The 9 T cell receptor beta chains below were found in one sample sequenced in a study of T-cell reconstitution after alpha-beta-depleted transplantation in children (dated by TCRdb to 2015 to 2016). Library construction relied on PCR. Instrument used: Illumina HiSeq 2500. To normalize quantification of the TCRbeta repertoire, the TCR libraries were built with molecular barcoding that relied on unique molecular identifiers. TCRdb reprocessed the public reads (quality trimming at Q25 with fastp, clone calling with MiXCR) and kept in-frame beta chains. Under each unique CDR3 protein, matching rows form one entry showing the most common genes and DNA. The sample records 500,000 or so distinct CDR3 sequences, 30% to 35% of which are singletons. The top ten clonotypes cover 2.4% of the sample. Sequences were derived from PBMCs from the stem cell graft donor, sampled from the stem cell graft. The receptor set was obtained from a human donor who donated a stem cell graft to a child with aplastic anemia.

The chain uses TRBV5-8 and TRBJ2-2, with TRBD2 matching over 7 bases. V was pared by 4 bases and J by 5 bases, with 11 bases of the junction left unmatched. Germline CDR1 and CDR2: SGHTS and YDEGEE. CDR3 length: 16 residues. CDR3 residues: CASSPERDLGTGELFF. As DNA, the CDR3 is TGTGCCAGCAGCCCGGAGCGGGACTTAGGGACCGGGGAGCTGTTTTTT.

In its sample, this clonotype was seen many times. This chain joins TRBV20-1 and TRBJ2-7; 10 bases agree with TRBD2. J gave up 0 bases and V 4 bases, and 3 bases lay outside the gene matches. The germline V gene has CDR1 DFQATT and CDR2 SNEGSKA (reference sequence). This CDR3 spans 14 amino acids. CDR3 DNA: TGCAGTGCTATTGGACTAGCGGACTCCTACGAGCAGTACGTC. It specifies CSAIGLADSYEQYV.

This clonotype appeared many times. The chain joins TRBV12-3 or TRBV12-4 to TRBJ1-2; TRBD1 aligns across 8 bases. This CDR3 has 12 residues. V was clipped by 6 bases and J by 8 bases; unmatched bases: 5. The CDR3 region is CASSRTGTGYTF. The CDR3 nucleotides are TGTGCCAGCAGCAGGACAGGGACAGGCTACACCTTC.

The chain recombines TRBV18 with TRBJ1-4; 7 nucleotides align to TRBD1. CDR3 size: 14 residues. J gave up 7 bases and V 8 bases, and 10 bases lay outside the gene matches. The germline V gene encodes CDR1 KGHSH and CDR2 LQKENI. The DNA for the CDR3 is TGTGCCAGCGGACATGAGACAGGGCCTGAAAAACTGTTTTTT. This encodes CASGHETGPEKLFF.

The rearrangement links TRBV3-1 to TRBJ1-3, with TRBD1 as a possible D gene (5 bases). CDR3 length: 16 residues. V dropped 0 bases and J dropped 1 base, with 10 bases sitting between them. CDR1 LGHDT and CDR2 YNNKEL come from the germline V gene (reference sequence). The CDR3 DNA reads TGTGCCAGCAGCCAAGATATCGGGGGATCTGGAAACACCATATATTTT. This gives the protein CASSQDIGGSGNTIYF.

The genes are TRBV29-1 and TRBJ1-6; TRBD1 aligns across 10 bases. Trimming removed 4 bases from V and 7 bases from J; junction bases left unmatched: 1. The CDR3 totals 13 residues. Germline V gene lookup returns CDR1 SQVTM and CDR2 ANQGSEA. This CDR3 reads CSVGTGGNSPLHF. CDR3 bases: TGCAGCGTTGGGACAGGGGGAAATTCACCCCTCCACTTT.

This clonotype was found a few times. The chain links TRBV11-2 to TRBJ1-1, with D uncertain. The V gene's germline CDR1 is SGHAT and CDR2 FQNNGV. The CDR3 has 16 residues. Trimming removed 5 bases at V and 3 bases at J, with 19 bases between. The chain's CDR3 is CASSLAGVLRDTEAFF. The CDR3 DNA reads TGTGCCAGCAGCCTAGCCGGGGTCTTAAGGGACACTGAAGCTTTCTTT.

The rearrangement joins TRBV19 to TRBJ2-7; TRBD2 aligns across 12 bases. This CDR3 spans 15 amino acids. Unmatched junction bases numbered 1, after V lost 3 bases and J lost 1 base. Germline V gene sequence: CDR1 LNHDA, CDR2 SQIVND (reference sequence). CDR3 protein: CASSILAGGSYEQYF. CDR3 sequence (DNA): TGTGCCAGTAGTATCCTAGCGGGAGGGTCCTACGAGCAGTACTTC.

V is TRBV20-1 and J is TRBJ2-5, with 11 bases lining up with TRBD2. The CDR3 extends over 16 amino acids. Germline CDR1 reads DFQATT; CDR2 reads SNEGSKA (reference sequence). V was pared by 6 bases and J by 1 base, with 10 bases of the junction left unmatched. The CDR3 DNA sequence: TGCAGTGCGCGAGGTAGCGGGGGGGACCTCCAAGAGACCCAGTACTTC. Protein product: CSARGSGGDLQETQYF.